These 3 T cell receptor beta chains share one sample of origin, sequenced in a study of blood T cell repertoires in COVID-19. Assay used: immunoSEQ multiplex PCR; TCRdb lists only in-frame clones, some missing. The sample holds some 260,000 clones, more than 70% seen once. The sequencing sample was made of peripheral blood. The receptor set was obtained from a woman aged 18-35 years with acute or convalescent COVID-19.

The DNA for the CDR3 is TGTGCCAGCAGCCTGACAGGGAATTCCTACGAGCAGTACTTC. Its protein product is CASSLTGNSYEQYF. The V and J genes are TRBV7-9 and TRBJ2-7; TRBD1 agrees at 7 bases. Germline V gene lookup returns CDR1 SEHNR and CDR2 FQNEAQ (reference sequence). V trimming: 5 bases; J trimming: 1 base; junction bases outside the gene matches: 5. The CDR3 extends over 14 amino acids. The full variable domain, its missing parts supplied by reference TRBV7-9 and TRBJ2-7, is DTGVSQNPRHKITKRGQNVTFRCDPISEHNRLYWYRQTLGQGPEFLTYFQNEAQLEKSRLLSDRFSAERPKGSFSTLEIQRTEQGDSAMYLCASSLTGNSYEQYFGPGTRLTVT.

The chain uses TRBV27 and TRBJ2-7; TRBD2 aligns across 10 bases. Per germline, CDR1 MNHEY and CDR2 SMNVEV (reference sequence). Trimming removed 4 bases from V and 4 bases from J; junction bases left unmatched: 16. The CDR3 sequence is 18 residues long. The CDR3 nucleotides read TGTGCCAGCAGTTCCTTACTAGCGGGACGCGGAAGGGATTACGAGCAGTACTTC. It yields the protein CASSSLLAGRGRDYEQYF.

Here the CDR3 reads CATPGLGLDTGELFF. The CDR3 DNA follows: TGCGCCACCCCGGGTCTGGGACTTGACACCGGGGAGCTGTTTTTT. This chain connects TRBV5-1 to TRBJ2-2, with D possibly being TRBD2 (6 bases). CDR1 and CDR2 (germline): SGHRS, YFSETQ. The CDR3 length is 15 residues. The V gene lost 9 bases and the J gene lost 3 bases, with 18 bases spanning the gap.